These T cell receptor beta chains were read from a single sample in a study of regulatory T cells in long-lasting Graves disease. A single record per CDR3 protein comes from TCRdb applying MiXCR to the multiplex PCR reads. This table has around 470,000 distinct CDR3 sequences, 14% appearing once. This sample also appeared in a second study, on T cells in Graves' hyperthyroidism and ophthalmopathy.

Sequencing was performed on peripheral blood mononuclear cells (PBMCs), taken at new diagnosis, from a patient treated with antithyroid drugs. These receptors all stem from a woman in her forties or fifties with Graves disease. CDR3s include the opening cysteine and the closing phenylalanine or tryptophan. A D gene is named only where the DNA matches it firmly. Size is omitted from some rows. Given values are once, few, many or a class for expanded clones.

>-|TRBV12-3/TRBV12-4|TRBJ1-5|many
CASSLSAPQHF
TGTGCCAGCAGTTTATCAGCGCCCCAGCATTTT
>-|TRBV20-1|TRBJ2-6|-
CSARQASGANVLTF
TGCAGTGCTAGACAGGCGTCTGGGGCCAACGTCCTGACTTTC
>-|TRBV28|TRBJ1-2|many
CASSSLAAGQSYGYTF
TGTGCCAGCAGTTCCCTCGCGGCAGGGCAGAGCTATGGCTACACCTTC
>-|TRBV7-9|TRBJ1-5|many
CASSLSEQPQHF
TGTGCCAGCAGCTTGAGCGAACAGCCCCAGCATTTT
>-|TRBV28|TRBJ2-7|-
CASTRLEGPSVEQYF
TGTGCCAGCACCCGCCTGGAGGGACCTTCCGTCGAGCAGTACTTC
>-|TRBV6-5|TRBJ2-5|few
CASSYGGGGSETQYF
TGTGCCAGCAGTTACGGAGGGGGCGGTAGTGAGACCCAGTACTTC
>TRBD2|TRBV6-1|TRBJ2-3|many
CASTLNPGLRTDTQYF
TGTGCCAGTACCCTGAACCCGGGACTACGCACAGATACGCAGTATTTT
>-|TRBV27|TRBJ1-1|many
CASSLSLLNTEAFF
TGTGCCAGCAGTTTATCGCTCTTGAACACTGAAGCTTTCTTT
>-|TRBV7-8|TRBJ2-3|many
CASSYLVGFRAQYF
TGTGCCAGCAGCTACCTGGTCGGGTTTAGAGCGCAGTATTTT
>-|TRBV2|TRBJ2-4|many
CASSGADLAKNIQYF
TGTGCCAGCAGTGGGGCGGATTTGGCCAAAAACATTCAGTACTTC
>-|TRBV7-3|TRBJ2-1|many
CASSLSSGDYNEQFF
TGTGCCAGCAGCTTATCGTCTGGGGATTACAATGAGCAGTTCTTC
>-|TRBV28|TRBJ2-7|many
CASSLGGHSYEQYF
TGTGCCAGCAGTTTAGGGGGACATTCCTACGAGCAGTACTTC
>-|TRBV12-3/TRBV12-4|TRBJ2-1|-
CASSLAASRYNEQFF
TGTGCCAGCAGTTTAGCGGCTAGTCGTTACAATGAGCAGTTCTTC
>-|TRBV29-1|TRBJ2-7|many
CSVRPGNEQYF
TGCAGCGTACGACCGGGAAACGAGCAGTACTTC
>-|TRBV27|TRBJ2-5|-
CAGSTHQETQYF
TGTGCCGGCAGTACCCACCAAGAGACCCAGTACTTC
>TRBD1|TRBV6-1|TRBJ2-2|few
CASLSGTGGPGELFF
TGTGCCAGCCTGTCGGGGACAGGGGGTCCCGGGGAGCTGTTTTTT
>TRBD2|TRBV5-4|TRBJ2-7|-
CASTTSGGSYEQYF
TGTGCCAGCACCACTAGCGGGGGCTCCTACGAGCAGTACTTC
>-|TRBV7-2|TRBJ2-4|few
CASSFGPHDPKNIQYF
TGTGCCAGCAGCTTCGGCCCCCACGACCCCAAAAACATTCAGTACTTC
>-|TRBV2|TRBJ2-7|many
CASSEPYEQYF
TGTGCCAGCAGTGAGCCCTACGAGCAGTACTTC
>TRBD1|TRBV3-1|TRBJ1-1|many
CASSQEGDRSEAFF
TGTGCCAGCAGCCAAGAAGGGGACAGGTCTGAAGCTTTCTTT
>-|TRBV5-1|TRBJ2-1|many
CASSFRRAYNEQFF
TGCGCCAGCAGCTTTCGAAGGGCCTACAATGAGCAGTTCTTC
>-|TRBV2|TRBJ1-1|-
CASSAATKGMNTEAFF
TGTGCCAGCAGTGCGGCGACAAAGGGTATGAACACTGAAGCTTTCTTT
>-|TRBV5-1|TRBJ2-1|few
CASSLEGESSYNEQFF
TGCGCCAGCAGCTTGGAGGGGGAAAGCTCCTACAATGAGCAGTTCTTC
>TRBD2|TRBV28|TRBJ2-5|many
CASRGLAGDLEETQYF
TGTGCCAGCAGAGGACTAGCGGGAGATTTGGAAGAGACCCAGTACTTC
>TRBD2|TRBV7-3|TRBJ2-2|few
CASSKTSGTNTGELFF
TGTGCCAGCAGCAAAACTAGCGGGACGAACACCGGGGAGCTGTTTTTT
>TRBD2|TRBV6-6|TRBJ2-5|-
CASSYSAGVGETQYF
TGTGCCAGCAGTTACTCGGCGGGAGTCGGAGAGACCCAGTACTTC
>TRBD2|TRBV3-1|TRBJ2-1|many
CASSQGLAGYNEQFF
TGCGCCAGCAGCCAAGGACTAGCGGGCTACAATGAGCAGTTCTTC
>TRBD1|TRBV18|TRBJ2-7|few
CASSPDRVSEQYF
TGTGCCAGCTCACCTGACAGGGTCTCCGAGCAGTACTTC
>-|TRBV20-1|TRBJ1-5|few
CSAQFDSNQPQHF
TGCAGTGCTCAATTTGATAGCAATCAGCCCCAGCATTTT
>-|TRBV3-1|TRBJ2-2|many
CASSQPRVIGPGELFF
TGTGCCAGCAGCCAACCTAGAGTCATCGGACCCGGGGAGCTGTTTTTT
>TRBD2|TRBV5-5|TRBJ2-3|-
CASSPLILAGDITDTQYF
TGCGCCAGCAGCCCGCTCATCCTAGCGGGAGACATCACAGATACGCAGTATTTT
>-|TRBV4-1|TRBJ1-1|-
CASSQDRGRTEAFF
TGCGCCAGCAGCCAAGATAGGGGGAGGACTGAAGCTTTCTTT
>-|TRBV13|TRBJ2-4|many
CASSWGLAKNIQYF
TGTGCCAGCAGCTGGGGCTTAGCCAAAAACATTCAGTACTTC
>TRBD2|TRBV9|TRBJ2-2|many
CASSVALRLAGNTGELFF
TGTGCCAGCAGCGTAGCTCTCAGGCTAGCGGGAAACACCGGGGAGCTGTTTTTT
>-|TRBV28|TRBJ2-7|many
CASSSPHNSYEQYF
TGTGCCAGCAGTTCTCCACATAACTCCTACGAGCAGTACTTC
>TRBD1|TRBV30|TRBJ2-7|-
CAWSVPPPGQGPYEQYF
TGTGCCTGGAGTGTACCCCCCCCGGGACAGGGGCCCTACGAGCAGTACTTC
>-|TRBV7-9|TRBJ2-3|few
CASSPKGGMVDTQYF
TGTGCCAGCAGCCCGAAAGGGGGAATGGTAGATACGCAGTATTTT
>TRBD1|TRBV10-3|TRBJ2-2|-
CAISELYRGLNTGELFF
TGTGCCATCAGTGAGTTATACAGGGGGTTGAACACCGGGGAGCTGTTTTTT
>-|TRBV6-1|TRBJ1-1|many
CASSGSQGGTEAFF
TGTGCCAGCAGTGGGTCTCAGGGAGGGACTGAAGCTTTCTTT
>-|TRBV2|TRBJ2-7|-
CASRDGVYEQYF
TGTGCCAGCCGGGACGGAGTTTACGAGCAGTACTTC
>-|TRBV18|TRBJ1-3|-
CASSLVRDSGNTIYF
TGTGCCAGCTCACTAGTCAGAGACTCTGGAAACACCATATATTTT
>-|TRBV20-1|TRBJ2-1|-
CSARFSSYNEQFF
TGCAGTGCTAGATTCAGCTCCTACAATGAGCAGTTCTTC
>-|TRBV6-2/TRBV6-3|TRBJ2-3|many
CASSYSSTDTQYF
TGTGCCAGCAGTTACTCGTCTACAGATACGCAGTATTTT
>-|TRBV13|TRBJ2-3|few
CASCQGRVEQYF
TGTGCCAGCTGCCAGGGGCGGGTTGAGCAGTATTTT
>TRBD2|TRBV19|TRBJ2-3|-
CASSPGLVAGRGTDTQYF
TGTGCCAGTAGTCCAGGACTAGTAGCGGGAAGGGGCACAGATACGCAGTATTTT
>TRBD1|TRBV28|TRBJ2-3|many
CASSPGGGNTDTQYF
TGTGCCAGCAGTCCAGGGGGCGGGAACACAGATACGCAGTATTTT
>-|TRBV5-1|TRBJ1-2|many
CASSLQGENYGYTF
TGTGCCAGCAGTTTGCAGGGAGAAAACTATGGCTACACCTTC